The 18 T cell receptor beta chains below were found in one sample sequenced in a study of shared clonotypes between healthy human individuals. TCRdb keeps only in-frame clones here, not all; method: immunoSEQ multiplex PCR. The sample lists about 980,000 clones; approximately 80% were seen once. Specimen: memory CD4+ T cells sorted from blood. Specified subset: CD45RA-negative fraction. These receptors were collected from a man younger than 35 in good health.

The J gene is TRBJ2-1, the V gene TRBV18; D unclear. Trimming took off 0 bases at V and 1 base at J, with 7 bases between the two ends. Germline CDR1 is KGHSH and CDR2 is LQKENI. The CDR3 runs to 15 residues. DNA for the CDR3: TGTGCCAGCTCACCACCAGGTTTGTCCTACAATGAGCAGTTCTTC. Its translation is CASSPPGLSYNEQFF.

The rearrangement links TRBV11-2 to TRBJ1-5, with a possible D match to TRBD1 (5 bases). The germline V gene has CDR1 SGHAT and CDR2 FQNNGV. V was pared by 5 bases and J by 7 bases, with 12 bases between. The CDR3 has 13 amino acids. The CDR3 reads CASSAGRWQPQHF. CDR3 coding DNA: TGTGCCAGCAGCGCAGGGAGATGGCAGCCCCAGCATTTT.

This sequence joins TRBV11-2 and TRBJ1-1; D unresolved. V shed 4 bases and J shed 7 bases, with 13 bases lying between them. The CDR3 length is 13 residues. From germline, CDR1 is SGHAT and CDR2 FQNNGV. The CDR3 here is CASSSNRQVEAFF. CDR3 coding DNA: TGTGCCAGCAGCTCCAACCGGCAAGTTGAAGCTTTCTTT.

DNA of the CDR3: TGTGCCAGCAGCTTAGATGGGGTAGCCCCGGAGACCCAGTACTTC. Residues: CASSLDGVAPETQYF. This chain joins TRBV7-6 and TRBJ2-5; unclear D gene. From germline, CDR1 is SGHVS and CDR2 FNYEAQ. Trimming took 1 base from V and 5 from J, leaving 14 bases between them. The CDR3 totals 15 residues. The whole variable domain, remainder taken from reference TRBV7-6 and TRBJ2-5, is GAGVSQSPRYKVTKRGQDVALRCDPISGHVSLYWYRQALGQGPEFLTYFNYEAQQDKSGLPNDRFSAERPEGSISTLTIQRTEQRDSAMYRCASSLDGVAPETQYFGPGTRLLVL.

This chain links TRBV5-1 with TRBJ2-5; no clear D. Trimming cost V 0 bases and J 7 bases, with 7 bases left between them. From germline, CDR1 is SGHRS and CDR2 YFSETQ. There are 12 residues in the CDR3. CDR3 loop: CASSLGQLTQYF. CDR3 bases: TGCGCCAGCAGCTTGGGGCAGCTGACCCAGTACTTC. The variable domain in full, with the rest retrieved from reference TRBV5-1 and TRBJ2-5, is KAGVTQTPRYLIKTRGQQVTLSCSPISGHRSVSWYQQTPGQGLQFLFEYFSETQRNKGNFPGRFSGRQFSNSRSEMNVSTLELGDSALYLCASSLGQLTQYFGPGTRLLVL.

The chain combines TRBV5-6 with TRBJ1-1; 8 bases match TRBD1. The CDR3 sequence is 16 residues long. Germline trimming cut 4 bases from V and 0 bases from J; bases unmatched to any gene: 8. Germline CDR1 and CDR2: SGHDT and YYEEEE. CDR3 loop: CASSRDRSVLNTEAFF. In nucleotides, the CDR3 is TGTGCCAGCAGCCGGGACAGGTCAGTTTTGAACACTGAAGCTTTCTTT.

This clone was detected only a few times. The gene calls are TRBV9 and TRBJ1-5; weak D call: TRBD1 (5 bases). The V and J ends lost 3 bases and 6 bases respectively, with 13 bases between them. This CDR3 region has 14 residues. Per the germline V gene, CDR1 is SGDLS and CDR2 is YYNGEE. CDR3 DNA sequence: TGTGCCAGCAGCGGAGGGGTGGTTGGTCAGCCCCAGCATTTT. Its translation is CASSGGVVGQPQHF.

The CDR3 DNA follows: TGTGCCAGCAGCATTAGCGGGGGGGCAGATACGCAGTATTTT. Protein product: CASSISGGADTQYF. J is TRBJ2-3 and V is TRBV7-2; 11 bases are a match to TRBD2. This CDR3 spans 14 amino acids. The V segment lost 5 bases and the J segment 4 bases; nucleotides outside the gene matches: 2. The germline V gene encodes CDR1 SGHTA and CDR2 FQGNSA.

The chain joins TRBV27 to TRBJ2-1, with 12 bases that match TRBD2. In germline, CDR1 is MNHEY, CDR2 SMNVEV (reference sequence). CDR3 size: 19 residues. Losses at the gene ends were 1 base for V and 1 base for J; bases not matched to a gene: 8. The CDR3 coding sequence is TGTGCCAGCAGTTTATTGGGGACTAGCGGGCGTAGTTCCTACAATGAGCAGTTCTTC. This codes for CASSLLGTSGRSSYNEQFF.

The chain carries TRBV28 and TRBJ1-1, with D uncertain. Per germline, CDR1 MDHEN and CDR2 SYDVKM. This CDR3 has 13 residues. V lost 0 bases to trimming and J lost 3 bases, with 5 bases between them. For the CDR3, the DNA is TGTGCCAGCAGTTTATGGGTAGACACTGAAGCTTTCTTT. This translates into CASSLWVDTEAFF.

The chain uses TRBV7-2 and TRBJ2-1; D is possibly TRBD2 (5 bases). The germline V gene has CDR1 SGHTA and CDR2 FQGNSA. The ends were cut back, 0 bases at V and 3 bases at J, with 9 bases in the middle. This CDR3 is 15 amino acids long. CDR3 DNA: TGTGCCAGCAGCTTAGCGGTTGGACTCTACAATGAGCAGTTCTTC. As protein: CASSLAVGLYNEQFF.

The chain is built from TRBV2 and TRBJ2-7; no reliable D call. Germline CDR1 reads SNHLY; CDR2 reads FYNNEI. The V end was cut by 6 bases, the J end by 2 bases, with 17 bases between. This CDR3 comprises 15 residues. The chain's CDR3 is CASSDLWTGPYEQYF. CDR3 sequence (DNA): TGTGCCAGCAGCGACCTGTGGACCGGACCCTACGAGCAGTACTTC. The complete variable domain, with remaining parts taken from reference TRBV2 and TRBJ2-7, reads EPEVTQTPSHQVTQMGQEVILRCVPISNHLYFYWYRQILGQKVEFLVSFYNNEISEKSEIFDDQFSVERPDGSNFTLKIRSTKLEDSAMYFCASSDLWTGPYEQYFGPGTRLTVT.

The chain uses TRBV5-4 and TRBJ2-3, with TRBD1 matching 10 bases. Germline-derived CDR1 and CDR2 are SGHNT and YYREEE (reference sequence). This CDR3 has 19 amino acids. Germline trimming cut 4 bases from V and 5 bases from J; bases unmatched to any gene: 19. CDR3 loop: CASSMTGGAPGVDIDTQYF. The CDR3 coding sequence is TGTGCCAGCAGCATGACAGGGGGCGCGCCGGGTGTCGATATAGATACGCAGTATTTT.

This chain links TRBV18 with TRBJ2-5; no reliable D call. V was cut by 0 bases and J by 4 bases, with 6 bases left in between. Per germline, CDR1 KGHSH and CDR2 LQKENI. The CDR3 extends over 13 amino acids. This CDR3 is CASSPPMSETQYF. CDR3 coding DNA: TGTGCCAGCTCACCACCTATGTCAGAGACCCAGTACTTC. The entire variable domain, with the rest obtained from reference TRBV18 and TRBJ2-5, is as follows: NAGVMQNPRHLVRRRGQEARLRCSPMKGHSHVYWYRQLPEEGLKFMVYLQKENIIDESGMPKERFSAEFPKEGPSILRIQQVVRGDSAAYFCASSPPMSETQYFGPGTRLLVL.

The chain joins TRBV10-1 to TRBJ1-1, with no clear D. The CDR3 loop spans 13 amino acids. CDR1 is WNHNN, CDR2 SYGVQD, per germline (reference sequence). The germline V and J ends were trimmed by 6 bases and 3 bases, with 11 bases remaining between them. CDR3 sequence: CASRVAVDTEAFF. In DNA, the CDR3 is TGCGCCAGCAGGGTGGCGGTGGACACTGAAGCTTTCTTT.

The gene calls are TRBV4-3 and TRBJ2-3; D might be TRBD2 (7 bases). V shed 5 bases and J shed 3 bases, with 15 bases lying between them. The V gene's germline CDR1 is LGHNA and CDR2 YSLEER. This CDR3 spans 15 amino acids. CDR3 sequence: CASSEAGHRTDTQYF. In DNA form, the CDR3 reads TGCGCCAGCAGCGAAGCGGGACATAGAACAGATACGCAGTATTTT.

Comment on this clone: Given a far larger clone just one base away, this is likely a sequencing read error. This specimen includes other DNA sequences encoding the same CDR3. The chain carries TRBV18 and TRBJ1-5; 9 nucleotides align to TRBD1. CDR1 is KGHSH, CDR2 LQKENI, per germline. The CDR3 spans 15 residues. Germline trimming cut 2 bases from V and 4 bases from J; bases unmatched to any gene: 3. The CDR3 loop is CASSPDRGGNQPQHF. The CDR3 DNA reads TGTGCCAGCTCACCAGACAGGGGGGGAAATCAGCCCCAGCATTTT.

Here the CDR3 DNA reads TGTGCCAGCACTCGAGACAGGCTGTCGTGCGAGCAGTACTTC. Translating it yields CASTRDRLSCEQYF. The V gene is TRBV21-1, the J gene TRBJ2-7; the D segment call TRBD1 is taken from the table without a DNA check. TRBV21-1 is recorded as a pseudogene. The CDR3 extends over 14 amino acids.